The clone carrying this T cell receptor (beta chain) was detected many times. Its matching antigen is unknown. TCRdb redid the calling of the multiplex PCR reads with MiXCR, one entry per CDR3 protein. There are fewer than 300,000 distinct CDR3 sequences in the sample; about 34% occur only once, and approximately 1.4% lies in the top ten. This record comes from a study of breast tumors, draining lymph nodes, adjacent tissues. Breast cancer patients provided tissue from their axillary draining lymph nodes. General study points: That most tumor T cells come from lymph nodes remained unproven. The data were judged consistent with most tumor T cells coming from lymph node and expanding in tumor. Tumors had less TCR diversity than lymph nodes, more than nontumor tissue. Tumor and nontumor repertoires were significantly more similar in luminal-like than in basal-like breast cancer.

Trimming removed 6 bases from V and 3 bases from J; junction bases left unmatched: 5. This CDR3 spans 14 amino acids. Sample: axillary lymph node tissue. The genes are TRBV12-3 or TRBV12-4 and TRBJ2-7; 10 bases map to TRBD2. This receptor was identified in a female donor with breast cancer. Some clones in this sample may be carry-over from other donors' samples. CDR3 residues: CASSPGTSDYEQYF. The CDR3 region has the DNA TGTGCCAGCAGCCCTGGGACTAGCGACTACGAGCAGTACTTC.